This T cell receptor beta chain was identified in a study of T cell changes during pregnancy in multiple sclerosis. Libraries were prepared by immunoSEQ multiplex PCR; TCRdb keeps only in-frame clonotypes and omits some of them. The repertoire has about 54,000 clones, 75% to 90% of them found once; the top ten carry 0.45% to 0.75%. The CDR3 has 14 amino acids. Per germline, CDR1 SGHTA and CDR2 FQGTGA. Trimming removed 2 bases from V and 3 bases from J, with 11 bases in between. This sequence was found in a female donor with multiple sclerosis, enrolled in a pregnancy study. The sequencing used CD4+ T cells from peripheral blood mononuclear cells, collected in the first trimester of pregnancy. The rearrangement links TRBV7-3 to TRBJ2-7; D gene uncertain. CDR3 bases: TGTGCCAGCAGCTTATACCCAACCAGCTACGAGCAGTACTTC. Translating it yields CASSLYPTSYEQYF.